What follows are 14 T cell receptor beta chains derived from one specimen sequenced in a study of T cells in Graves' hyperthyroidism and ophthalmopathy. TCR beta CDR3 region amplification was performed from RNA transcripts. HTBI primers were the set used in a first-round RT-PCR of the TCR CDR3. TCRdb analysed the multiplex PCR reads with MiXCR anew, one entry per CDR3 protein. Among 500,000 to 800,000 distinct CDR3 sequences listed, just under 45% were seen once. Sample: peripheral blood or thyroid tissue (not recorded which). These receptors were obtained from an adult man with Graves' disease, either hyperthyroidism or ophthalmopathy (not recorded which).

This clonotype has ten or more counts. The V call is TRBV7-9, the J call TRBJ2-5; maybe TRBD1 (6 bases). V was cut by 5 bases and J by 2 bases, with 12 bases left in between. This CDR3 is built from 14 residues. Germline V gene sequence: CDR1 SEHNR, CDR2 FQNEAQ (reference sequence). The CDR3 sequence: CASSQDSAQETQYF. DNA of the CDR3: TGTGCCAGCAGCCAGGACAGCGCTCAAGAGACCCAGTACTTC.

V gene TRBV7-9 combines with J gene TRBJ1-6, with D maybe TRBD1 (6 bases). The ends were cut back, 5 bases at V and 5 bases at J, with 13 bases in the middle. The germline V gene encodes CDR1 SEHNR and CDR2 FQNEAQ (reference sequence). The CDR3 is made up of 15 amino acids. DNA of the CDR3: TGTGCCAGCAGCCAACAGGGACGGGATAATTCACCCCTCCACTTT. As protein: CASSQQGRDNSPLHF.

This chain links TRBV7-2 with TRBJ2-5, with 8 bases fitting TRBD2. Germline V CDR1 and CDR2: SGHTA, FQGNSA. CDR3 size: 14 residues. The CDR3 sequence: CARDLRPGGETQYF. CDR3 DNA sequence: TGTGCTAGAGATCTTCGTCCGGGAGGGGAGACCCAGTACTTC.

This clonotype was seen repeatedly, ten times or more. V and J are TRBV2 and TRBJ1-2; 8 bases fit TRBD1. This CDR3 comprises 14 residues. The trim removed 4 bases at V and 0 bases at J, leaving 1 base unmatched. Germline loops: CDR1 SNHLY, CDR2 FYNNEI. Here the CDR3 DNA reads TGTGCCAGCAGTGGACAGGGGCCTAACTATGGCTACACCTTC. This codes for CASSGQGPNYGYTF.

This clonotype was found once. The rearrangement joins TRBV24-1 to TRBJ2-3; a weak D match, TRBD1 (5 bases). Germline V gives CDR1 KGHDR, CDR2 SFDVKD. The CDR3 is 16 residues long. With 0 bases removed from V and 5 bases from J, the gap between germline ends came to 14 bases. Here the CDR3 reads CATSDLPGQGLDTQYF. Here the CDR3 DNA reads TGTGCCACCAGTGATTTGCCCGGACAAGGATTAGATACGCAGTATTTT.

A note on this clonotype: The junction does not match germline at one end; this may be a read error. This chain joins TRBV20-1 and TRBJ1-6, with TRBD1 identical over 8 bases. Germline V gene data show CDR1 as DFQATT and CDR2 as SNEGSKA (reference sequence). The CDR3 has 15 amino acids. The CDR3 region is CSARMTGAYNSPPHF. CDR3 in DNA: TGCAGTGCTAGGATGACAGGGGCCTATAATTCACCCCCCCACTTT.

This chain uses TRBV7-9 with TRBJ1-4, with D possibly being TRBD1 (5 bases). The V gene lost 6 bases and the J gene lost 7 bases, with 15 bases spanning the gap. In germline, CDR1 is SEHNR, CDR2 FQNEAQ (reference sequence). The CDR3 covers 14 residues. CDR3 nucleotide sequence: TGTGCCAGCAGGGAGACAGTGAACACTGAAAAACTGTTTTTT. Residues: CASRETVNTEKLFF.

V usage is TRBV10-2 and J usage is TRBJ1-2; 7 bases are a match to TRBD1. V was pared by 3 bases and J by 0 bases, with 4 bases of the junction left unmatched. The CDR3 runs 15 residues. From germline, CDR1 is WSHSY and CDR2 SAAADI. The CDR3 is CASSERQGSNYGYTF. In DNA form, the CDR3 reads TGCGCCAGCAGTGAACGACAGGGTTCTAACTATGGCTACACCTTC.

The genes are TRBV20-1 and TRBJ1-4; maybe TRBD1 (5 bases). Trimming took off 5 bases at V and 0 bases at J, with 13 bases between the two ends. The CDR3 totals 15 residues. Per the germline V gene, CDR1 is DFQATT and CDR2 is SNEGSKA (reference sequence). The CDR3 reads CSALRGLATNEKLFF. DNA for the CDR3: TGCAGTGCTCTCCGGGGCCTTGCAACTAATGAAAAACTGTTTTTT.

This clonotype was counted between two and nine times. The chain couples TRBV7-9 to TRBJ1-4; 7 bases are a match to TRBD1. Trimming took 5 bases from V and 0 from J; bases not matched to a gene: 12. The germline V gene has CDR1 SEHNR and CDR2 FQNEAQ (reference sequence). The CDR3 consists of 18 residues. CDR3 protein: CASSKQTGLGATNEKLFF. CDR3 sequence (DNA): TGTGCCAGCAGCAAACAGACAGGGTTAGGAGCAACTAATGAAAAACTGTTTTTT.

This clonotype was recorded at least ten times. The V and J genes are TRBV20-1 and TRBJ2-7; TRBD1 might be the D (5 bases). The CDR3 extends over 13 amino acids. In germline, CDR1 is DFQATT, CDR2 SNEGSKA (reference sequence). V lost 1 base, J lost 4 bases, and 11 bases lay in between. The CDR3 reads CSARGPSGYEQYF. The DNA of the CDR3 is TGCAGTGCTAGAGGTCCCTCAGGGTACGAGCAGTACTTC.

This sequence joins TRBV29-1 and TRBJ1-1; 7 nucleotides agree with TRBD1. The CDR3 loop spans 17 amino acids. Germline V lookup: CDR1 SQVTM, CDR2 ANQGSEA. After removal of 0 bases from V and 0 bases from J, the junction contained 10 bases not matched to a gene. This CDR3 is CSVEDHHITGVNTEAFF. The CDR3 nucleotides read TGCAGCGTTGAAGATCACCATATAACAGGGGTGAACACTGAAGCTTTCTTT.

V is TRBV12-5 and J is TRBJ2-5; possibly TRBD1 for D (6 bases). This CDR3 has 15 residues. Trimming pared 1 base from V and 0 bases from J, leaving 9 bases between. Looked up from germline, CDR1 is LGHNT and CDR2 is FRNRAP. The chain's CDR3 is CASGLGDRHQETQYF. CDR3 bases: TGTGCTAGTGGTTTGGGCGACAGGCACCAAGAGACCCAGTACTTC.

In this sample, this clonotype turned up once. The chain has TRBV24-1 and TRBJ2-2; D may correspond to TRBD1 or TRBD2 (5 bases each). V shed 4 bases and J shed 6 bases, with 20 bases lying between them. Germline-derived CDR1 and CDR2 are KGHDR and SFDVKD. The CDR3 loop spans 17 amino acids. CDR3 DNA: TGTGCCACCAGTGACCTAGGGACCATCTCAGACCCCGGGGAGCTGTTTTTT. It specifies CATSDLGTISDPGELFF.